The sequence of this T cell receptor (beta chain) was determined in a study of PD-L1 blockade in urothelial cancer. Study context: Once treatment had started, blood was analyzed at 3 weeks (second dose) and again at 6 weeks. Broader study findings: TCR clonality was measured in pretreatment peripheral blood. Clonality below the median predicted better survival.

Concerning this clone: What it binds is unknown.

The germline CDR1 and CDR2 sequences are SGHDT and YYEEEE. The CDR3 runs to 16 residues. The V segment lost 4 bases and the J segment 0 bases; nucleotides outside the gene matches: 7. Into every PCR, synthetic TCR analog templates were spiked. Data came from immunoSEQ multiplex PCR; TCRdb stores just in-frame clones and leaves some out. The sample has 30,000 to 40,000 clones, around four fifths seen once; the top ten hold around 15%. Time point meaning: pretreatment peripheral blood. This TCR was sampled from a man at least 80 years old with urothelial cancer. This chain uses TRBV5-6 with TRBJ1-1; 9 bases are shared with TRBD1. Sequenced material: PBMCs, taken around atezolizumab (anti-PD-L1) treatment. CDR3 residues: CASSPDRGTMNTEAFF. In nucleotides, the CDR3 is TGTGCCAGCAGCCCCGACAGGGGGACTATGAACACTGAAGCTTTCTTT. The full variable domain, completed using reference TRBV5-6 and TRBJ1-1, is DAGVTQSPTHLIKTRGQQVTLRCSPKSGHDTVSWYQQALGQGPQFIFQYYEEEERQRGNFPDRFSGHQFPNYSSELNVNALLLGDSALYLCASSPDRGTMNTEAFFGQGTRLTVV.